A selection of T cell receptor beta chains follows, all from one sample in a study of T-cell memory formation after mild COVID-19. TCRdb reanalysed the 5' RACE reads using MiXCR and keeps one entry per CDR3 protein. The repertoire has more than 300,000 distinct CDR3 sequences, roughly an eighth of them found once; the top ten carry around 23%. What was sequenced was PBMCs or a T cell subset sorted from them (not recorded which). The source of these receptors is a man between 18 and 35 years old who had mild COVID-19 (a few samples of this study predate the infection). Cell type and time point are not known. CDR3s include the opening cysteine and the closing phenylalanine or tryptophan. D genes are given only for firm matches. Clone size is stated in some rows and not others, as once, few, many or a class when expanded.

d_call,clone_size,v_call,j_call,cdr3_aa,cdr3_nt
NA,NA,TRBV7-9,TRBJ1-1,CASSFLEGSNTEAFF,TGTGCCAGCAGCTTCCTCGAGGGCTCGAACACTGAAGCTTTCTTT
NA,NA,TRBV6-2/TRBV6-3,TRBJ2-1,CASRLRPGPSHEQFF,TGTGCCAGCAGATTAAGACCGGGACCTTCCCATGAGCAGTTCTTC
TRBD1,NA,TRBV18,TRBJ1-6,CASHLDRDSPLHF,TGTGCCAGCCACCTTGACAGGGATTCACCCCTCCACTTT
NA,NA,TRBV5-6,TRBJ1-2,CASSLVRTSNYGYTF,TGTGCCAGCAGCTTGGTCCGGACGAGTAACTATGGCTACACCTTC
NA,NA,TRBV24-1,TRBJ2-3,CATSDRGRSGTDTQYF,TGTGCCACCAGTGATCGGGGAAGGAGTGGAACAGATACGCAGTATTTT
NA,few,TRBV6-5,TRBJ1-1,CASSLHGRAREAFF,TGTGCCAGCAGTTTACACGGTAGGGCAAGGGAAGCTTTCTTT
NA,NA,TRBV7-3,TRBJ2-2,CASTLTVLGAATGELFF,TGTGCCAGCACCCTCACCGTTCTGGGGGCGGCCACCGGGGAGCTGTTTTTT
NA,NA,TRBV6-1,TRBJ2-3,CASSEAWPGGGTQYF,TGTGCCAGCAGTGAAGCGTGGCCAGGGGGAGGGACGCAGTATTTT
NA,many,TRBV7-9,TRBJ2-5,CASSLGYQETQYF,TGTGCCAGCAGCTTAGGCTATCAAGAGACCCAGTACTTC
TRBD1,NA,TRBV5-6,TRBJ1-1,CASSSTGEGNTEAFF,TGTGCCAGCAGCTCGACAGGGGAGGGGAACACTGAAGCTTTCTTT
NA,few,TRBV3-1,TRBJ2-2,CASSQRLVDTGELFF,TGTGCCAGCAGCCAAAGGCTAGTAGACACCGGGGAGCTGTTTTTT
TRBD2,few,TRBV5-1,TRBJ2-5,CASSLAIRTSGEETQYF,TGCGCCAGCAGCTTGGCAATCCGGACTAGCGGGGAAGAGACCCAGTACTTC
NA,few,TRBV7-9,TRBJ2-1,CASSLLGTGGHEQFF,TGTGCCAGCAGCTTATTGGGTACAGGAGGACATGAGCAGTTCTTC
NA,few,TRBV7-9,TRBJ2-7,CASSLEVVGSSYEQYF,TGTGCCAGCAGCTTAGAGGTGGTAGGGAGCTCCTACGAGCAGTACTTC
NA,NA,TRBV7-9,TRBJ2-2,CASSLGSTSKRTPSTGELFF,TGTGCCAGCAGCTTAGGATCCACAAGCAAAAGGACCCCTAGCACCGGGGAGCTGTTTTTT
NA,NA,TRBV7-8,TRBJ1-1,CASTPGRRGPIAEAFF,TGTGCCAGCACCCCGGGGAGGAGAGGTCCGATCGCTGAAGCTTTCTTT
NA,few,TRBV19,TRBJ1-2,CASSIRINYGYTF,TGTGCCAGTAGTATTCGTATCAACTATGGCTACACCTTC
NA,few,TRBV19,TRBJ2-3,CASNHRPTDTQYF,TGTGCCAGTAACCACAGGCCCACAGATACGCAGTATTTT
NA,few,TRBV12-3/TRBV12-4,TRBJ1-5,CASSPADGTLAQHF,TGTGCCAGCAGTCCCGCGGACGGGACCTTGGCCCAGCATTTT
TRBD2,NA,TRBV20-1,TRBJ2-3,CSARAPSGVGYTQYF,TGCAGTGCTAGGGCACCTAGCGGGGTTGGTTATACGCAGTATTTT
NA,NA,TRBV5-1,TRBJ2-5,CASSYQPGLAQETQYF,TGCGCCAGCAGCTATCAGCCGGGACTGGCACAAGAGACCCAGTACTTC
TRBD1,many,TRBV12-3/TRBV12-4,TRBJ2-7,CASSLGQGAGEQYF,TGTGCCAGCAGTTTGGGCCAGGGGGCTGGTGAGCAGTACTTC
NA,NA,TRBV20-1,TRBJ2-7,CSAAKPGTSYEQYF,TGCAGTGCCGCGAAACCCGGGACCAGCTACGAGCAGTACTTC
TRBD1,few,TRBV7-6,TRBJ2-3,CASTPGPGGGDTQYF,TGTGCCAGCACCCCGGGGCCAGGGGGCGGGGATACGCAGTATTTT
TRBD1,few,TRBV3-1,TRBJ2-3,CASSQHGTGLTDTQYF,TGTGCCAGCAGCCAACACGGGACAGGGTTAACAGATACGCAGTATTTT
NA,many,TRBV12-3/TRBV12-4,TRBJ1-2,CASSLASGNGYTF,TGTGCCAGCAGTTTAGCGTCGGGGAATGGCTACACCTTC
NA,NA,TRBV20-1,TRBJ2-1,CSARDRGLYNEQFF,TGCAGTGCTAGAGATCGGGGACTCTACAATGAGCAGTTCTTC
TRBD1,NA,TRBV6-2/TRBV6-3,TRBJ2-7,CASSYSIGTGFDEQYF,TGTGCCAGCAGTTACTCGATCGGGACAGGCTTCGACGAGCAGTACTTC
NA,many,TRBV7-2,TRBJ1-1,CASSPGLAKNTEAFF,TGTGCCAGCAGCCCGGGACTAGCAAAGAACACTGAAGCTTTCTTT
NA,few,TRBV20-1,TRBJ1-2,CSARRFPNGYTF,TGCAGTGCTAGGCGTTTCCCAAATGGCTACACCTTC
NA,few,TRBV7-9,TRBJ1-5,CASSLENQPQHF,TGTGCCAGCAGCTTAGAAAATCAGCCCCAGCATTTT
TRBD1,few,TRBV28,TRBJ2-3,CASSLDRGSDSTDTQYF,TGTGCCAGCAGCCTGGACAGGGGCTCGGATAGCACAGATACGCAGTATTTT
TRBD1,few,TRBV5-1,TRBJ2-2,CASKGQGATGELFF,TGCGCCAGCAAAGGACAGGGCGCCACCGGGGAGCTGTTTTTT
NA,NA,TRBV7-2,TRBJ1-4,CASRKTGVSSNEKLFF,TGTGCCAGCAGGAAGACAGGAGTATCAAGTAATGAAAAACTGTTTTTT
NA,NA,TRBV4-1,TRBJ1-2,CASSQGQQGYGYSF,TGCGCCAGCAGCCAAGGACAACAGGGATATGGCTACTCCTTC
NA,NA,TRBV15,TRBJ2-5,CATSRTRGLEETQYF,TGTGCCACCAGCAGGACTAGGGGATTAGAAGAGACCCAGTACTTC
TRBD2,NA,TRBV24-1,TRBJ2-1,CATSDSAWGGNSYNEQFF,TGTGCCACCAGTGATTCCGCTTGGGGGGGTAACTCCTACAATGAGCAGTTCTTC
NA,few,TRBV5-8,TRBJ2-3,CASSPSSGSTQYF,TGTGCCAGCAGCCCGAGCTCTGGGAGTACGCAGTATTTT
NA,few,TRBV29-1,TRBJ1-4,CSAGGQGGEKLFF,TGCAGCGCTGGGGGTCAAGGAGGTGAAAAACTGTTTTTT
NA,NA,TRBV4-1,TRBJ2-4,CASSRGPGTGNIQYF,TGCGCCAGCAGCCGGGGACCAGGAACGGGAAACATTCAGTACTTC
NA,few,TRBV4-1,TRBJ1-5,CASSPGSRRNQPQHF,TGCGCCAGCAGCCCAGGCTCCCGACGCAATCAGCCCCAGCATTTT
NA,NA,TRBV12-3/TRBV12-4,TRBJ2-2,CASNSPIAANTGELFF,TGTGCCAGCAATTCACCAATAGCGGCGAACACCGGGGAGCTGTTTTTT
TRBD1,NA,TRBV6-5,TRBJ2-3,CASSSRDRLTDTQYF,TGTGCCAGCAGTTCCCGGGACAGACTCACAGATACGCAGTATTTT
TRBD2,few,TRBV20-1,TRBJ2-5,CSADPRTSGGKETQYF,TGCAGTGCGGACCCGCGGACTAGCGGGGGGAAAGAGACCCAGTACTTC
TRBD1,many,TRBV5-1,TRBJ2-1,CASGRDSEDNEQFF,TGCGCCAGCGGCCGGGACAGCGAGGACAATGAGCAGTTCTTC
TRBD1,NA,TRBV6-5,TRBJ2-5,CASSYGDRGETQYF,TGTGCCAGCAGTTACGGGGACAGGGGCGAGACCCAGTACTTC
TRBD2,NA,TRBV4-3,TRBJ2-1,CASSQDRQRGRRNEQFF,TGCGCCAGCAGCCAAGATCGTCAGCGGGGAAGACGCAATGAGCAGTTCTTC
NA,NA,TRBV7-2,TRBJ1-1,CASSHPGALRGEAFF,TGTGCCAGCAGCCACCCCGGGGCACTCAGGGGTGAAGCTTTCTTT
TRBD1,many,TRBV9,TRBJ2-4,CASSPGTGGTKNIQYF,TGTGCCAGCAGCCCCGGGACAGGGGGGACCAAAAACATTCAGTACTTC
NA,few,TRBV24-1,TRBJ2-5,CATSDPMESTELQYF,TGTGCCACCAGTGATCCCATGGAGTCAACGGAGCTCCAGTACTTC
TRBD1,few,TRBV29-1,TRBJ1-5,CSVEGTGSDQPQHF,TGCAGCGTTGAAGGGACAGGGAGCGATCAGCCCCAGCATTTT
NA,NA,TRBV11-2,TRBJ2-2,CASRKTGPENTGELFF,TGTGCCAGCAGAAAAACAGGTCCGGAAAACACCGGGGAGCTGTTTTTT
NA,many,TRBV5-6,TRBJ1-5,CASSLGPDSNQPQHF,TGTGCCAGCAGCTTGGGACCGGACAGCAATCAGCCCCAGCATTTT
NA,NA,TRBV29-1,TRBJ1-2,CSVEDRRGVKGYTF,TGCAGCGTTGAAGATCGGCGGGGCGTCAAGGGCTACACCTTC
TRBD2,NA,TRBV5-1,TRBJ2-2,CATSLLAGSLTGELFF,TGCGCCACCAGCCTCCTAGCGGGGTCACTCACCGGGGAGCTGTTTTTT
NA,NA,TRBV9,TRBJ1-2,CASSKEESSYGYTF,TGTGCCAGCAGCAAGGAAGAGAGTAGCTATGGCTACACCTTC
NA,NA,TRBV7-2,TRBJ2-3,CASSVDGTGSDTQYF,TGTGCCAGCAGCGTGGACGGCACTGGTTCGGATACGCAGTATTTT
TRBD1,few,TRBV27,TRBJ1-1,CASSLWGQGITEAFF,TGTGCCAGCAGTTTATGGGGACAGGGGATCACTGAAGCTTTCTTT